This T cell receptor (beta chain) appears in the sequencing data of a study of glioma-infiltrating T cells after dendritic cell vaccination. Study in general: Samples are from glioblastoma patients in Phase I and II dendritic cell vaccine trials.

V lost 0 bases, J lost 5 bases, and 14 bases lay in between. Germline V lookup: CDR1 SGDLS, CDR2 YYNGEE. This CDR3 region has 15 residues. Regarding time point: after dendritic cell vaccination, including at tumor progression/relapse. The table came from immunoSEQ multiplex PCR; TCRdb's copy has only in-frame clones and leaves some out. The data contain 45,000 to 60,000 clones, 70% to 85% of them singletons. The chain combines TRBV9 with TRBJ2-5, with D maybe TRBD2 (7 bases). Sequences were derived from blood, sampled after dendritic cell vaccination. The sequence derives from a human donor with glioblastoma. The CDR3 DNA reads TGTGCCAGCAGCGTAGGGGGGGGCCCTCCGGAGACCCAGTACTTC. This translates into CASSVGGGPPETQYF.